Listed below are T cell receptor beta chains from one sample, sequenced in a study of a mutant IDH1 vaccine in newly diagnosed glioma. These TCRs' antigens remain unknown. Produced via immunoSEQ multiplex PCR; TCRdb's table is partial and in-frame only. Of about 59,000 clones in the sample, around 83% were seen once. This material consisted of PBMCs, taken from a glioma patient whose treatment included an IDH1 peptide vaccine. Receptors were obtained from a man aged 25 to 45 with glioma. The CDR3 runs from the conserved cysteine through the conserved F or W. D genes are given only for firm matches. Size tells how often a clone was seen (once, few, many) or the class of an expanded clone, and some rows leave it out.

size	D	V	length	J	DNA	CDR3
-	-	TRBV5-5	14	TRBJ1-6	TGTGCCAGCAGCTTGGCGGACGGGGGTTCACCCCTCCACTTT	CASSLADGGSPLHF
-	-	TRBV19	15	TRBJ2-7	TGTGCCAGTAGTATGGACCGTGGGGCCGGGGTAAATCAGTACTTC	CASSMDRGAGVNQYF
-	TRBD1	TRBV7-9	16	TRBJ1-2	TGTGCCAGCAGCTTAGTCGGGGGACAGGGGAATGCCGGCTACACCTTC	CASSLVGGQGNAGYTF
-	TRBD1	TRBV10-3	13	TRBJ1-1	TGTGCCATCAAGGGGACAGGGAACACTGAAGCTTTCTTT	CAIKGTGNTEAFF
-	-	TRBV6-1	17	TRBJ1-2	TGTGCCAGCAGTGAAGACAATTATAGCTGGGCCCACTATGGCTACACCTTC	CASSEDNYSWAHYGYTF
few	-	TRBV19	15	TRBJ1-1	TGTGCCAGTACCACCATGGTAGGGGTAAGCACTGAAGCTTTCTTT	CASTTMVGVSTEAFF
once	-	TRBV19	14	TRBJ1-5	TGTGCCAGTAGTATCATACAGCCTAATCAGCCCCAGCATTTT	CASSIIQPNQPQHF
few	TRBD1	TRBV6-6	14	TRBJ1-1	TGTGCCAGCAGGGGGACAGGGTTGGACACTGAAGCTTTCTTT	CASRGTGLDTEAFF
-	-	TRBV11-2	15	TRBJ2-7	TGTGCCAGCAGCTTAGGTGGCAGGGTCTCCTACGAGCAGTACTTC	CASSLGGRVSYEQYF
few	TRBD1	TRBV6-1	14	TRBJ1-1	TGTGCCAGCAGTGAGGGGACAGGGAACACTGAAGCTTTCTTT	CASSEGTGNTEAFF
-	TRBD2	TRBV4-2	15	TRBJ2-7	TGTGCCAGCAGCCAAGAGGTGGGGGGGAGTTCCGAGCAGTACTTC	CASSQEVGGSSEQYF
-	-	TRBV19	15	TRBJ2-1	TGTGCCAGTGGAGACCCCGGAGGGGTGGTGGATGAGCAGTTCTTC	CASGDPGGVVDEQFF
few	-	TRBV13	14	TRBJ1-1	TGTGCCAGCAGCTTAGGTCATAGGAGCACTGAAGCTTTCTTT	CASSLGHRSTEAFF
once	TRBD1	TRBV5-1	14	TRBJ1-2	TGCGCCAGCAGCTTGGAAGGGACAGGGAATGGCTACACCTTC	CASSLEGTGNGYTF
-	-	TRBV7-9	12	TRBJ2-2	TGTGCCAGCAGCCTAGGGACCGGGGAGCTGTTTTTT	CASSLGTGELFF
-	-	TRBV7-9	14	TRBJ1-4	TGTGCCAGCAGCTTCCAGGGCCCTAATGAAAAACTGTTTTTT	CASSFQGPNEKLFF
-	-	TRBV30	10	TRBJ1-1	TGTGCCTGGGACAGGAGTGAAGCTTTCTTT	CAWDRSEAFF
-	TRBD2	TRBV9	13	TRBJ2-7	TGTGCCAGCAGCCAGCGGGGGGTCGACGAGCAGTACTTC	CASSQRGVDEQYF
-	-	TRBV4-1	15	TRBJ1-2	TGCGCCAGCAGCCAAGAGCGAGGGGCAGGGGAAGGCTACACCTTC	CASSQERGAGEGYTF
-	-	TRBV7-8	14	TRBJ2-5	TGTGCCAGCAGCTTAGCGGCAGGGCAAGAGACCCAGTACTTC	CASSLAAGQETQYF
-	-	TRBV2	15	TRBJ1-1	TGTGCCAGCAGTGTCCCGGTAGGGGGGCGCGCTGAAGCTTTCTTT	CASSVPVGGRAEAFF
-	TRBD1	TRBV2	15	TRBJ2-5	TGTGCCAGCAGTAACCGACAGGGGGCGCGGGAGACCCAGTACTTC	CASSNRQGARETQYF
-	-	TRBV7-9	12	TRBJ1-2	TGTGCCAGCAGCCTGACAGGCTATGGCTACACCTTC	CASSLTGYGYTF
-	TRBD1	TRBV27	18	TRBJ2-6	TGTGCCAGCACCCCAGCGCTGGGACAGGGATCTGGGGCCAACGTCCTGACTTTC	CASTPALGQGSGANVLTF
-	TRBD1	TRBV10-2	17	TRBJ1-5	TGCGCCAGCAGTAGAGTTTCAGGGGGCAAAGGCAATCAGCCCCAGCATTTT	CASSRVSGGKGNQPQHF